This paragraph reports one T cell receptor beta chain. A few counts support this clonotype. It has no known antigen specificity. Base qualities were left out, and no much larger clone turns up one base away. The entry originates in a study of T cells in Graves' hyperthyroidism and ophthalmopathy (dated by TCRdb to the late 2010s). With regard to the full study: Peripheral blood was sampled at the time of initial diagnosis, prior to any treatment. TCR V-J signatures able to tell the groups apart were searched for in a discovery cohort of 100 patients, of whom fewer than 45 had Graves' ophthalmopathy and roughly 58 had stable Graves' hyperthyroidism. Whether ophthalmopathy could be predicted prospectively was tested in an independent validation cohort made up of roughly 20 hyperthyroidism patients plus 17 patients who later progressed to ophthalmopathy. For training and testing, the 100 or so patients in the discovery cohort were randomly divided in a 7:3 ratio. In addition, the study compared T-cell repertoires in thyroid tissue and in blood from about 6 Graves' hyperthyroidism patients. Following sampling, methimazole starting at 30 mg daily was given to hyperthyroidism patients, and high-dose intravenous methylprednisolone was given to ophthalmopathy patients. The paper describes TCR Vbeta CDR3 sequencing of around 130 peripheral blood samples, made up of 40 to 45 ophthalmopathy patients, approximately 73 hyperthyroidism patients and 17 progressor patients.

The TCR beta CDR3 regions were amplified from RNA transcripts. A first-round RT-PCR of the TCR CDR3 used the HTBI primer set with the Qiagen OneStep RT-PCR kit. A second multiplex PCR round built the libraries, followed by size selection and purification. Paired-end sequencing of the libraries was performed with 100 bp reads on an Illumina HiSeq2000. The study's own analysis went as follows. SOAPnuke was used to process the raw data, removing reads that contained adapters or uncalled bases, had a mean Phred below 15, or lacked an exact match to the constant primer or identifier. COPE v1.2.5 was used to merge high-quality paired reads, and clonotypes were defined as unique nucleotide sequences. Clonotypes were aligned to IMGT TRBV, TRBD and TRBJ reference segments using MiTCR v1.1. The analysis was restricted to V-J combinations with a frequency above 0.0001, which together covered about 99% of the repertoires. A TCS score was defined as the ratio of F50 (clonal expansion) to E x V (chaos), with BLOSUM62-based TCRdist applied between CDR3 peptides within each V-J. Welch's t-statistics and random forest reduced 500 to 550 V-J features to about 12, which were used in a naive Bayes classifier (R e1071). The public reads were reprocessed in TCRdb via fastp at Q25 and MiXCR, keeping in-frame beta chains. Duplicate CDR3 protein sequences are folded into a single record with the most common DNA and genes. What appears here as the V and J calls and clone size reflects TCRdb's work, not the paper's. This sample comprises over 400,000 distinct CDR3 sequences, about 14% of them detected only once. Clones ranked in the top ten supply over 10% of the sample.

Ophthalmopathy patients had moderately to severely active disease, with a Clinical Activity Score of 3 or more, a NOSPECS grade of 4 or more, and a disease duration of less than 3 months. Patients with uncontrolled infections, other autoimmune diseases, pregnancy or lactation were excluded. Clinical symptoms, serum thyroxine and TRAb, thyroid ultrasound, and orbital computed tomography formed the basis for the diagnoses. PBMCs were separated from 10 ml of fresh peripheral blood using Ficoll-Paque density gradient centrifugation. Trizol reagent was used to extract total RNA, and RNA quality was then checked on an Agilent 2100 Bioanalyzer. Findings and caveats that apply to the study as a whole: In validation, the model predicted progression to ophthalmopathy with over 60% sensitivity and 72% to 85% specificity, a median of 6.5 months before onset. Sample size was not statistically predetermined, and blinding of investigators to group allocation was not performed. Most expanded thyroid clonotypes (frequency above 0.001) were also detected in blood, suggesting blood repertoires may reflect thyroid immune responses. Ophthalmopathy was separated from stable hyperthyroidism by a 13 V-J signature model, with over 85% sensitivity and about 81% specificity obtained in cross-validation and 80%/75% obtained in testing.

After removal of 5 bases from V and 6 bases from J, the junction retains 9 bases not matched to a gene. Taken from the germline V gene, the CDR1 and CDR2 loops are KGHSH and LQKENI. The cysteine opens and the phenylalanine closes a CDR3 of 16 amino acids. The DNA shown is the 48-base CDR3, in frame from base 1. Material: blood. The chain uses TRBV18 and TRBJ2-1; 11 nucleotides in the junction match TRBD2. This TCR was sampled from a man younger than 35 with Graves' ophthalmopathy. CDR3 protein: CASSSTSGGGFNEQFF. The bases are TGTGCCAGCTCAAGTACTAGCGGGGGTGGTTTCAATGAGCAGTTCTTC.